This T cell receptor beta chain originates from a study of cytomegalovirus exposure and HLA in healthy donors. The study ran its PCR with 60 Vbeta and 13 Jbeta primers. Using immunoSEQ multiplex PCR, the repertoire was profiled, and TCRdb retains in-frame clones only, with some absent. The repertoire holds under 200,000 clones, with around 80% as singletons. A remark on this clone: As yet, its antigen is unknown.

The germline V gene encodes CDR1 MNHEY and CDR2 SMNVEV (reference sequence). V was clipped by 3 bases and J by 4 bases, with 10 bases between them. The length of the CDR3 is 14 residues. The study's findings and limits: The investigators catalogued 164 TCR beta chains as cytomegalovirus-associated. Being productive about 87% or about 30% of the time was typical of most TCR beta V segments in an earlier analysis.

Sequenced sample: PBMCs. The TCR originated in a man in his late teens or twenties in good health and CMV-seronegative. This chain joins TRBV27 and TRBJ2-1, with a possible D match to TRBD2 (6 bases). The DNA for the CDR3 is TGTGCCAGCAGTTTCCCGGGGGAGTACAATGAGCAGTTCTTC. It yields the protein CASSFPGEYNEQFF.